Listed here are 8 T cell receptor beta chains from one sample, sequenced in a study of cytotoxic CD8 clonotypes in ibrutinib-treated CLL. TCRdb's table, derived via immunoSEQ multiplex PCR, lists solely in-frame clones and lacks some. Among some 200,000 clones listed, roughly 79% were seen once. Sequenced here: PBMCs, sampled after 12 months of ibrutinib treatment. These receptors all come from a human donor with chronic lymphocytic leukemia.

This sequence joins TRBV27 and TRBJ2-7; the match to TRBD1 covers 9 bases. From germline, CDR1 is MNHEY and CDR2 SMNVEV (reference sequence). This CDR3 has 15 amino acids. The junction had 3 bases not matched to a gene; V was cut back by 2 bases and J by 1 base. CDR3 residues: CASSLIGQGSYEQYF. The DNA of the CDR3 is TGTGCCAGCAGTTTAATTGGACAGGGGTCCTACGAGCAGTACTTC.

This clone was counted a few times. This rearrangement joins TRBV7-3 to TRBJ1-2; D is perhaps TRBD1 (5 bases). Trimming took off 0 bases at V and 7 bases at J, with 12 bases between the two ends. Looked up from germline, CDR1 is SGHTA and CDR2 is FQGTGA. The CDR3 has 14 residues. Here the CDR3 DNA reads TGTGCCAGCAGCTTAACGGGGCAGGGTAGTGGCTACACCTTC. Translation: CASSLTGQGSGYTF.

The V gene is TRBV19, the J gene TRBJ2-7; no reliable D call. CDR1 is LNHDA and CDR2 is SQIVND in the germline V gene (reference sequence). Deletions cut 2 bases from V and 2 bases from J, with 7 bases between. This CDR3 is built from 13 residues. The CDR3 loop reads CASSISTTYEQYF. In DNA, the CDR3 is TGTGCCAGTAGTATATCAACCACCTACGAGCAGTACTTC. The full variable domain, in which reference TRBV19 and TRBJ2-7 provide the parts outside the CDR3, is DGGITQSPKYLFRKEGQNVTLSCEQNLNHDAMYWYRQDPGQGLRLIYYSQIVNDFQKGDIAEGYSVSREKKESFPLTVTSAQKNPTAFYLCASSISTTYEQYFGPGTRLTVT.

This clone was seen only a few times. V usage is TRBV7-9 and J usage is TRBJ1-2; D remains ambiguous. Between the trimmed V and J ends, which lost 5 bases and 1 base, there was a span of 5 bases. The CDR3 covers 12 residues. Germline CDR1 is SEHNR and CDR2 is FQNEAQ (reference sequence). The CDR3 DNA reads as TGTGCCAGCAGCCTGGATAACTATGGCTACACCTTC. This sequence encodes CASSLDNYGYTF. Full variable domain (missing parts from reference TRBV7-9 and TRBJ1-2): DTGVSQNPRHKITKRGQNVTFRCDPISEHNRLYWYRQTLGQGPEFLTYFQNEAQLEKSRLLSDRFSAERPKGSFSTLEIQRTEQGDSAMYLCASSLDNYGYTFGSGTRLTVV.

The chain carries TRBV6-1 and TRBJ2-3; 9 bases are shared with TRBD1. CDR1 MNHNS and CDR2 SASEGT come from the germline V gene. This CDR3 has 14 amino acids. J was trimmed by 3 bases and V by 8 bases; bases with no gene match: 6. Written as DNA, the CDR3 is TGTGCCAGCTCGGTACAGGGGGCAACAGATACGCAGTATTTT. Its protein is CASSVQGATDTQYF.

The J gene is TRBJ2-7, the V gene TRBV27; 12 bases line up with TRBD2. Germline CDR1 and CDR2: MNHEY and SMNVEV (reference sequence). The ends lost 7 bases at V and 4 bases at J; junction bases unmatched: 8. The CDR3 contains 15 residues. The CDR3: CASTTVTSGRYEQYF. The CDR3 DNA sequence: TGTGCCAGCACCACGGTTACTAGCGGGAGGTACGAGCAGTACTTC.

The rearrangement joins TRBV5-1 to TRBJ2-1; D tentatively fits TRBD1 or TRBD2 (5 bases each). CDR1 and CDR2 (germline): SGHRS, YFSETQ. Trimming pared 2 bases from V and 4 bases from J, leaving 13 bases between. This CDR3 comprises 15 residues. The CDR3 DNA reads TGCGCCAGCAGCTTCGGGGCCGGAGGATACAATGAGCAGTTCTTC. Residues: CASSFGAGGYNEQFF. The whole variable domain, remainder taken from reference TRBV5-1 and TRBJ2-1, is KAGVTQTPRYLIKTRGQQVTLSCSPISGHRSVSWYQQTPGQGLQFLFEYFSETQRNKGNFPGRFSGRQFSNSRSEMNVSTLELGDSALYLCASSFGAGGYNEQFFGPGTRLTVL.

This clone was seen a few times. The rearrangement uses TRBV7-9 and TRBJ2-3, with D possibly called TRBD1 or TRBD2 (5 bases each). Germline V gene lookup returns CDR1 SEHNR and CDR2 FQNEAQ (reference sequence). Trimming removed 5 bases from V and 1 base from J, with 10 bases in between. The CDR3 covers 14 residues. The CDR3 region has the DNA TGTGCCAGCAGCAACATGGGGGGCACAGATACGCAGTATTTT. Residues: CASSNMGGTDTQYF.